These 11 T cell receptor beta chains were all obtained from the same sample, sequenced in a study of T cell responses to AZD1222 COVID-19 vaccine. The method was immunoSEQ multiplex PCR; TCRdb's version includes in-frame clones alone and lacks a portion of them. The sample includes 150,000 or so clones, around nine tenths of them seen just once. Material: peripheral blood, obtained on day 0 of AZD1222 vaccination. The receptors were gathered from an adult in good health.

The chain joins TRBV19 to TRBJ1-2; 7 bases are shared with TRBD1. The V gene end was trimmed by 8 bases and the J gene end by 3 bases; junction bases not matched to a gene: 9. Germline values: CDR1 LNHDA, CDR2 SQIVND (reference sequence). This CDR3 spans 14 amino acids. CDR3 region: CASHRGGWDYGYTF. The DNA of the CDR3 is TGTGCCAGTCACAGGGGTGGTTGGGACTATGGCTACACCTTC.

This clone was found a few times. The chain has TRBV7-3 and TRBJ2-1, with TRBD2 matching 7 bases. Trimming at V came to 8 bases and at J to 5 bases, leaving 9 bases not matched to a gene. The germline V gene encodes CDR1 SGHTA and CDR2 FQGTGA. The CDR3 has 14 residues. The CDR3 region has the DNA TGTGCCAGCCGGACAACGGGGGGAGACAATGAGCAGTTCTTC. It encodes CASRTTGGDNEQFF.

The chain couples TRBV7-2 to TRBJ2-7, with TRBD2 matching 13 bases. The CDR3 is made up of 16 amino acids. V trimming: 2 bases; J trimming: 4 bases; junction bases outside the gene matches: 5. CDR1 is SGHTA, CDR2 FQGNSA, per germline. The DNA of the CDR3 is TGTGCCAGCAGCTTAACCGGGACTAGCGGGGATTACGAGCAGTACTTC. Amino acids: CASSLTGTSGDYEQYF.

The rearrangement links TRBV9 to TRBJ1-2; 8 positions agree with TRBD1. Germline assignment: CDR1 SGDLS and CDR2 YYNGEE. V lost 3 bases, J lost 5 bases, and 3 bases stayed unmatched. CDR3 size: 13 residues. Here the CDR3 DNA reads TGTGCCAGCAGCGAGCAGGGGGCATATGGCTACACCTTC. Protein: CASSEQGAYGYTF.

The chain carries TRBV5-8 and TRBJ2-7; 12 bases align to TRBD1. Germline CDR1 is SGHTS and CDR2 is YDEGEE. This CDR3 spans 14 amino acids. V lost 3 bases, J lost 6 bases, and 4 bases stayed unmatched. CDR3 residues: CASSWGQGASEQYF. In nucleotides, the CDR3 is TGTGCCAGCAGCTGGGGACAGGGGGCGAGCGAGCAGTACTTC.

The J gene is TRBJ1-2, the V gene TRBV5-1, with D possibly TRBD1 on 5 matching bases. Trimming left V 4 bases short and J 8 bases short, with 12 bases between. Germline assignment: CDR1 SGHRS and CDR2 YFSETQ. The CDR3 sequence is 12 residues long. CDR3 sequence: CASSTQGVGYTF. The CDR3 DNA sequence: TGCGCCAGCAGCACTCAGGGAGTCGGCTACACCTTC.

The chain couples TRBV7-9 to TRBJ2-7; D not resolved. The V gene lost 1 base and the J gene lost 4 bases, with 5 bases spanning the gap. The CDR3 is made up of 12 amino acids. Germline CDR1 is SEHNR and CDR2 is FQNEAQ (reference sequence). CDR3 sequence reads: CASSLVTYEQYF. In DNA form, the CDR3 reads TGTGCCAGCAGCTTAGTCACGTACGAGCAGTACTTC. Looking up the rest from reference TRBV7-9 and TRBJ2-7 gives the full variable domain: DTGVSQNPRHKITKRGQNVTFRCDPISEHNRLYWYRQTLGQGPEFLTYFQNEAQLEKSRLLSDRFSAERPKGSFSTLEIQRTEQGDSAMYLCASSLVTYEQYFGPGTRLTVT.

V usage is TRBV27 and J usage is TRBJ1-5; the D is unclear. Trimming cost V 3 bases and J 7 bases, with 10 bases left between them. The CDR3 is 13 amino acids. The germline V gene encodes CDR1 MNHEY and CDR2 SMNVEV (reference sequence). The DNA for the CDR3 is TGTGCCAGCAGTTTGAGTGCGGGACAGCCCCAGCATTTT. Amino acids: CASSLSAGQPQHF.

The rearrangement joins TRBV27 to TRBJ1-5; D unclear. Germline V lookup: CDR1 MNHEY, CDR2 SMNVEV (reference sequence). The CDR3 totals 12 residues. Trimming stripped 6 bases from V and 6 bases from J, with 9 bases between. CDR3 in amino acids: CASSLTGQPQHF. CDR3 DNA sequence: TGTGCCAGCAGCCTCACGGGTCAGCCCCAGCATTTT.

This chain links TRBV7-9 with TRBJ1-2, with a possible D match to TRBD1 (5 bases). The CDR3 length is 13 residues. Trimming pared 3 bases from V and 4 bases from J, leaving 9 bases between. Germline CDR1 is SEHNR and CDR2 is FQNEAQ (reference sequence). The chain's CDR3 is CASSFSGVYGYTF. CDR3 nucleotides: TGTGCCAGCAGCTTTTCGGGGGTCTATGGCTACACCTTC.

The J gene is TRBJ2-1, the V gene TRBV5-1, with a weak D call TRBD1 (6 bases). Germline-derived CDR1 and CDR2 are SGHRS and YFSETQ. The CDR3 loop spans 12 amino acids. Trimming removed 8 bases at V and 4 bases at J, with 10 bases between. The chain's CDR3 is CASRTAYNEQFF. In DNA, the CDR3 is TGCGCCAGTAGGACAGCTTACAATGAGCAGTTCTTC.